A single sample gave rise to the 18 T cell receptor beta chains below, sequenced in a study of blood T cell repertoires in COVID-19. Generated by immunoSEQ multiplex PCR, the TCRdb table keeps only in-frame clones and is missing some. The data hold some 150,000 clones, with approximately 85% observed a single time. Source material: peripheral blood. All receptors derive from a woman aged 55-69 years with COVID-19, enrolled during active disease.

The chain couples TRBV6-2 or TRBV6-3 to TRBJ2-2; D is undetermined. Between the trimmed V and J ends, which lost 5 bases and 2 bases, there was a span of 9 bases. The CDR3 length is 14 residues. CDR1 and CDR2 (germline): MNHEY, SVGEGT. The CDR3 DNA sequence: TGTGCCAGCAGTCCCCTCGTAAACACCGGGGAGCTGTTTTTT. Translation gives CASSPLVNTGELFF.

The chain couples TRBV3-1 (or the pseudogene TRBV3-2) to TRBJ2-5; 11 bases map to TRBD2. The CDR3 covers 15 residues. Germline CDR1 is LGHDT and CDR2 is YNNKEL (reference sequence). V gave up 1 base and J gave up 4 bases; unmatched junction bases: 2. The DNA for the CDR3 is TGTGCCAGCAGCCAAGCCCTAGCGGGGGGAGAGACCCAGTACTTC. Translated: CASSQALAGGETQYF.

The rearrangement joins TRBV6-6 to TRBJ2-7, with 9 bases lining up with TRBD1. The V segment lost 5 bases and the J segment 6 bases; nucleotides outside the gene matches: 5. Germline CDR1 MNHNY, CDR2 SVGAGI (reference sequence). The CDR3 extends over 13 amino acids. The CDR3 sequence is CASSPPDRGEQYF. The CDR3 nucleotides read TGTGCCAGCAGTCCCCCGGACAGGGGCGAGCAGTACTTC.

The gene calls are TRBV9 and TRBJ2-1; TRBD2 agrees at 11 bases. The germline CDR1 and CDR2 sequences are SGDLS and YYNGEE. This CDR3 has 15 residues. V was pared by 0 bases and J by 9 bases, with 5 bases of the junction left unmatched. The CDR3 spells CASSVGSGGAFEQFF. CDR3 coding DNA: TGTGCCAGCAGCGTAGGTAGCGGGGGGGCCTTTGAGCAGTTCTTC.

CDR3 amino acids: CASTGTDSYNEQFF. In DNA, the CDR3 is TGTGCCAGCACCGGGACAGACTCCTACAATGAGCAGTTCTTC. The chain is built from TRBV6-5 and TRBJ2-1; 7 bases fit TRBD1. CDR1 and CDR2 from the germline V gene are MNHEY and SVGAGI. This CDR3 contains 14 residues. The ends lost 7 bases at V and 0 bases at J; junction bases unmatched: 3.

This chain joins TRBV3-1 (or the pseudogene TRBV3-2) and TRBJ1-6, with TRBD1 matching over 8 bases. Germline V gene data show CDR1 as LGHDT and CDR2 as YNNKEL (reference sequence). Unmatched junction bases numbered 8, after V lost 0 bases and J lost 7 bases. The CDR3 has 17 amino acids. CDR3 sequence reads: CASSQDFAGQVNSPLHF. The DNA of the CDR3 is TGTGCCAGCAGCCAAGATTTTGCGGGACAGGTGAATTCACCCCTCCACTTT.

The chain employs TRBV12-3 or TRBV12-4 and TRBJ2-7, with D perhaps matching TRBD1 (5 bases). There are 13 residues in the CDR3. Trimming took off 5 bases at V and 4 bases at J, with 12 bases between the two ends. Here the CDR3 DNA reads TGTGCCAGCAGTGCCACCAGGGAATACGAGCAGTACTTC. It translates to CASSATREYEQYF.

The chain has TRBV7-2 and TRBJ2-4; possible D gene TRBD1, 6 bases. The length of the CDR3 is 14 residues. Looked up from germline, CDR1 is SGHTA and CDR2 is FQGNSA. V was cut by 2 bases and J by 11 bases, with 16 bases left in between. The CDR3: CASSLMTGTSLQYF. Here the CDR3 DNA reads TGTGCCAGCAGCTTAATGACAGGAACATCGCTTCAGTACTTC.

The chain joins TRBV24-1 to TRBJ2-7; 8 bases are shared with TRBD1. V lost 4 bases and J lost 2; bases outside the gene matches: 6. CDR1 is KGHDR, CDR2 SFDVKD, per germline. The CDR3 loop spans 15 amino acids. CDR3 loop: CATSDSRDRPYEQYF. The CDR3 DNA sequence: TGTGCCACCAGTGACAGCCGGGACAGGCCCTACGAGCAGTACTTC.

This sequence joins TRBV12-3 or TRBV12-4 and TRBJ1-2; 8 nucleotides match TRBD1. CDR3 length: 13 amino acids. Trimming took 6 bases from V and 4 from J; bases not matched to a gene: 4. The CDR3 DNA follows: TGTGCCAGCAGGCGACAGGGGCTCTATGGCTACACCTTC. Its protein is CASRRQGLYGYTF.

This clone was counted once. The J gene is TRBJ1-2, the V gene TRBV7-8; D is unclear. CDR1 and CDR2 from the germline V gene are SGHVS and FQNEAQ. The V gene lost 5 bases and the J gene lost 5 bases, with 12 bases spanning the gap. The CDR3 contains 13 residues. The CDR3 sequence: CASSTDGNYGYTF. The DNA for the CDR3 is TGTGCCAGCAGCACAGACGGGAATTATGGCTACACCTTC. The whole variable domain, filled in from reference TRBV7-8 and TRBJ1-2, reads GAGVSQSPRYKVAKRGQDVALRCDPISGHVSLFWYQQALGQGPEFLTYFQNEAQLDKSGLPSDRFFAERPEGSVSTLKIQRTQQEDSAVYLCASSTDGNYGYTFGSGTRLTVV.

The genes are TRBV11-3 and TRBJ2-1; D is unclear. V was clipped by 0 bases and J by 3 bases, with 12 bases between them. The CDR3 spans 16 residues. Germline assignment: CDR1 SGHNT and CDR2 YENEEA. Here the CDR3 DNA reads TGTGCCAGCAGCTTAGATGGGCCAGGTGGCTACAATGAGCAGTTCTTC. Translated, it gives CASSLDGPGGYNEQFF.

In this sample, this clone turned up once. V gene TRBV6-1 combines with J gene TRBJ1-2, with TRBD1 as a possible D gene (5 bases). This CDR3 is built from 15 residues. Germline values: CDR1 MNHNS, CDR2 SASEGT. V lost 0 bases, J lost 4 bases, and 12 bases lay in between. The CDR3 here is CASSEAVGRVYGYTF. The CDR3 DNA reads as TGTGCCAGCAGTGAAGCAGTCGGCAGGGTCTATGGCTACACCTTC.

The chain recombines TRBV30 with TRBJ2-5; no definite D call. With 5 bases removed from V and 0 bases from J, the gap between germline ends came to 13 bases. Germline CDR1 is GTSNPN and CDR2 is SVGIG (reference sequence). The CDR3 has 14 residues. The chain's CDR3 is CAWEPRIYQETQYF. In nucleotides, the CDR3 is TGTGCCTGGGAGCCCAGGATTTACCAAGAGACCCAGTACTTC.

The rearrangement joins TRBV6-5 to TRBJ1-3; D might be TRBD1 (6 bases). The V gene's germline CDR1 is MNHEY and CDR2 SVGAGI. The CDR3 contains 15 residues. Deletions cut 6 bases from V and 4 bases from J, with 16 bases between. The CDR3 sequence is CASRWIQGTGNTIYF. The CDR3 DNA reads TGTGCCAGCAGATGGATCCAGGGGACAGGAAACACCATATATTTT.

This chain links TRBV6-4 with TRBJ2-1; TRBD2 aligns across 10 bases. The V and J ends lost 1 base and 3 bases, in that order; junction bases with no gene match: 3. CDR1 is MRHNA, CDR2 SNTAGT, per germline. The CDR3 is made up of 16 amino acids. The CDR3: CASSDLAGGDYNEQFF. CDR3 bases: TGTGCCAGCAGTGACTTAGCGGGGGGAGACTACAATGAGCAGTTCTTC.

The DNA of the CDR3 is TGTGCCAGCAGCCAAGTCCGCACAGGGGGAATTTCACCCCTCCACTTT. It codes for CASSQVRTGGISPLHF. The chain has TRBV3-1 (or the pseudogene TRBV3-2) and TRBJ1-6, with 8 bases lining up with TRBD1. The CDR3 length is 16 residues. Trimming cost V 1 base and J 9 bases; bases outside gene matches: 8. The germline V gene has CDR1 LGHDT and CDR2 YNNKEL (reference sequence).

The table lists this clone with a few counts. V gene TRBV12-5 combines with J gene TRBJ2-7; 8 nucleotides agree with TRBD1. CDR3 length equals 13 residues. Trimming removed 5 bases from V and 5 bases from J; junction bases left unmatched: 5. Germline loops: CDR1 LGHNT, CDR2 FRNRAP. CDR3 DNA: TGTGCTAGTGGTCCCGGGACAGGAGACGAGCAGTACTTC. Residues: CASGPGTGDEQYF.